A few counts support the clone carrying this T cell receptor (beta chain). Its antigen is unidentified. This entry is derived from a study of CD8 T cells in ankylosing spondylitis. Study-wide results and caveats: A motif of fewer than ten highly homologous TCR beta variants was seen as apparently characteristic of ankylosing spondylitis blood. Certain motif variants had earlier been reported in reactive arthritis synovial fluid and blood.

The CDR3 totals 13 residues. V lost 9 bases and J 6 bases, leaving 17 bases between the germline ends. In germline, CDR1 is SGHTA, CDR2 FQGNSA. MiXCR, applied by TCRdb to the 5' RACE reads, yields one record per CDR3 protein. This table has about 96,000 distinct CDR3 sequences, under 30% appearing once. The sequencing input was blood, either unsorted or a sorted T cell fraction (not recorded which). The chain employs TRBV7-2 and TRBJ1-2; D ambiguous. This receptor was identified in a male donor with ankylosing spondylitis or in good health (not recorded which). The CDR3 loop is CASQEGGTNGYTF. In nucleotides, the CDR3 is TGTGCCAGTCAAGAGGGAGGAACCAATGGCTACACCTTC.